Below are 17 T cell receptor beta chains sequenced from a single sample in a study of shared clonotypes between healthy human individuals. Positively selected for CCR7, the CD45RO-negative cells used as naive CD8 cells excluded terminally differentiated effector memory CD45RA+ cells. Profiled with immunoSEQ multiplex PCR; TCRdb holds only in-frame clones, not every one. Of roughly 810,000 clones listed, roughly 96% are singletons. The sample comprised naive CD8+ T cells sorted from blood. Source of these receptors: a man under 40 in good health.

The chain is built from TRBV4-1 and TRBJ2-1; 8 nucleotides match TRBD1. This CDR3 contains 18 residues. CDR1 is MGHRA, CDR2 YSYEKL, per germline. Trimming cost V 3 bases and J 2 bases; bases outside gene matches: 12. CDR3 residues: CASSQDRVNPNTYNEQFF. The CDR3 region has the DNA TGCGCCAGCAGCCAGGACAGGGTGAACCCCAACACCTACAATGAGCAGTTCTTC.

The rearrangement uses TRBV4-3 and TRBJ1-1; D is uncertain. The germline CDR1 and CDR2 sequences are LGHNA and YSLEER. Deletions cut 1 base from V and 8 bases from J, with 14 bases between. The CDR3 totals 14 residues. CDR3 amino acids: CASSQGAWPDEAFF. In DNA form, the CDR3 reads TGCGCCAGCAGCCAAGGTGCTTGGCCTGACGAAGCTTTCTTT.

The chain is built from TRBV11-2 and TRBJ2-7; 9 bases are a match to TRBD2. V was pared by 6 bases and J by 7 bases, with 13 bases of the junction left unmatched. Germline CDR1 reads SGHAT; CDR2 reads FQNNGV. This CDR3 is 15 amino acids long. CDR3 loop: CASRRGGRDTIEQYF. The DNA for the CDR3 is TGTGCCAGCAGGAGGGGCGGGAGGGATACAATTGAGCAGTACTTC.

This clone showed up just once. The chain carries TRBV4-2 and TRBJ2-7; TRBD2 might be the D (5 bases). Trimming pared 0 bases from V and 2 bases from J, leaving 11 bases between. The CDR3 runs 15 residues. Looked up from germline, CDR1 is LGHNA and CDR2 is YNFKEQ. This CDR3 reads CASSQEGMGAYEQYF. DNA of the CDR3: TGTGCCAGCAGCCAAGAAGGAATGGGAGCCTACGAGCAGTACTTC.

This chain uses TRBV25-1 with TRBJ2-5; 9 nucleotides align to TRBD1. V shed 4 bases, J shed 5 bases, and the junction held 5 bases outside the gene matches. CDR3 length equals 14 residues. Per the germline V gene, CDR1 is MGHDK and CDR2 is SYGVNS. CDR3 in DNA: TGTGCCAGCAGTGGGGACAGGGCTCGGGAGACCCAGTACTTC. Protein: CASSGDRARETQYF. The variable domain in full, with the rest retrieved from reference TRBV25-1 and TRBJ2-5, is EADIYQTPRYLVIGTGKKITLECSQTMGHDKMYWYQQDPGMELHLIHYSYGVNSTEKGDLSSESTVSRIRTEHFPLTLESARPSHTSQYLCASSGDRARETQYFGPGTRLLVL.

This chain connects TRBV6-5 to TRBJ2-5; D is unclear. The V end was cut by 2 bases, the J end by 5 bases, with 12 bases between. CDR3 length: 14 amino acids. Germline CDR1 MNHEY, CDR2 SVGAGI. CDR3 in DNA: TGTGCCAGCAGTTACACGGAGTCGGAGGAGACCCAGTACTTC. Translated: CASSYTESEETQYF.

The chain employs TRBV5-1 and TRBJ2-7; 8 bases align to TRBD2. This CDR3 has 13 amino acids. J lost 3 bases, V lost 6 bases, and 5 bases had no gene match. Germline V CDR1 and CDR2: SGHRS, YFSETQ. The chain's CDR3 is CASMREDLYEQYF. The CDR3 nucleotides read TGCGCCAGCATGCGGGAGGACCTCTACGAGCAGTACTTC.

Concerning this clone: The sample holds other DNA sequences that translate to the same CDR3. The CDR3 loop reads CASRPGQGYNEQFF. As DNA, the CDR3 is TGTGCCAGCAGGCCGGGACAGGGCTACAATGAGCAGTTCTTC. This chain links TRBV6-5 with TRBJ2-1; 9 nucleotides agree with TRBD1. The germline V gene has CDR1 MNHEY and CDR2 SVGAGI. The ends lost 6 bases at V and 3 bases at J; junction bases unmatched: 3. CDR3 length equals 14 residues.

The chain couples TRBV5-8 to TRBJ2-7, with a tentative D call TRBD1 (6 bases). The CDR3 totals 12 residues. Germline values: CDR1 SGHTS, CDR2 YDEGEE. V was clipped by 3 bases and J by 5 bases, with 9 bases between them. The CDR3 protein is CASSSDRHEQYF. The DNA of the CDR3 is TGTGCCAGCAGCTCGGACAGACACGAGCAGTACTTC.

The chain combines TRBV27 with TRBJ1-2, with 9 positions matching TRBD1. The CDR3 spans 14 residues. Germline V gives CDR1 MNHEY, CDR2 SMNVEV (reference sequence). After removal of 9 bases from V and 3 bases from J, the junction contained 8 bases not matched to a gene. The CDR3 DNA sequence: TGTGCCAGTTCCGGGACAGGGCTACACTATGGCTACACCTTC. This translates into CASSGTGLHYGYTF.

The chain combines TRBV5-6 with TRBJ2-3; D may be TRBD2 (6 bases). The length of the CDR3 is 18 residues. The germline gives CDR1 SGHDT, CDR2 YYEEEE. Trimming took off 4 bases at V and 2 bases at J, with 23 bases between the two ends. CDR3 DNA sequence: TGTGCCAGCAGCCTAAAAGAGGACTACATTACACTCACAGATACGCAGTATTTT. Its translation: CASSLKEDYITLTDTQYF.

The gene calls are TRBV27 and TRBJ2-1; D remains unclear. Germline V gives CDR1 MNHEY, CDR2 SMNVEV (reference sequence). The CDR3 is 14 residues long. Trimming removed 2 bases at V and 4 bases at J, with 9 bases between. In DNA form, the CDR3 reads TGTGCCAGCAGTTTAATCGGGCGGTACAATGAGCAGTTCTTC. Its translation is CASSLIGRYNEQFF.

The gene calls are TRBV19 and TRBJ2-7; 9 bases map to TRBD1. The length of the CDR3 is 13 residues. The V gene end was trimmed by 9 bases and the J gene end by 5 bases; junction bases not matched to a gene: 8. Germline-derived CDR1 and CDR2 are LNHDA and SQIVND (reference sequence). In DNA, the CDR3 is TGTGCCAGCGGATGGGACAGGGACGACGAGCAGTACTTC. Encoded protein: CASGWDRDDEQYF.

The J gene is TRBJ2-1, the V gene TRBV6-5; 7 nucleotides agree with TRBD2. The CDR3 sequence is 14 residues long. The V gene end was trimmed by 6 bases and the J gene end by 5 bases; junction bases not matched to a gene: 7. Germline CDR1 MNHEY, CDR2 SVGAGI. CDR3 sequence (DNA): TGTGCCAGCAGAGACGCGGGGGTCAACAATGAGCAGTTCTTC. Translated, it gives CASRDAGVNNEQFF.

This clone was detected only once. V usage is TRBV6-5 and J usage is TRBJ1-2; D not resolved. This CDR3 has 14 residues. The germline V gene encodes CDR1 MNHEY and CDR2 SVGAGI. V gave up 5 bases and J gave up 3 bases, with 13 bases separating them. CDR3 in DNA: TGTGCCAGCAGTAACAGCGCCTACGACTATGGCTACACCTTC. Its protein is CASSNSAYDYGYTF.

The rearrangement uses TRBV7-8 and TRBJ2-1, with D unresolved. The CDR3 has 13 residues. Germline V CDR1 and CDR2: SGHVS, FQNEAQ. V lost 1 base, J lost 9 bases, and 10 bases lay in between. The DNA for the CDR3 is TGTGCCAGCAGCTTAGGTCAGGAAGGTGAGCAGTTCTTC. Encoded protein: CASSLGQEGEQFF.

The gene calls are TRBV6-1 and TRBJ2-1; weak D call: TRBD2 (6 bases). Germline CDR1 and CDR2: MNHNS and SASEGT. This CDR3 is 15 amino acids long. V was clipped by 2 bases and J by 5 bases, with 13 bases between them. The CDR3 DNA is TGTGCCAGCAGTGAATTCGTAGCGGAAGACAATGAGCAGTTCTTC. As protein: CASSEFVAEDNEQFF.